These 22 T cell receptor beta chains originate from one sample sequenced in a study of blood T cell repertoires in COVID-19. TCRdb's table, derived via immunoSEQ multiplex PCR, lists solely in-frame clones and lacks some. The sample has about 240,000 clones, 75% to 90% seen once. Material for sequencing was peripheral blood. The source is a man between 60 and 75 years old who had recovered from COVID-19.

The gene calls are TRBV6-5 and TRBJ2-7; 7 nucleotides align to TRBD2. J lost 2 bases, V lost 5 bases, and 9 bases had no gene match. Germline V lookup: CDR1 MNHEY, CDR2 SVGAGI. The length of the CDR3 is 15 residues. The CDR3 region has the DNA TGTGCCAGCAGTCACACGCGCGGGGGACCCTACGAGCAGTACTTC. Its protein product is CASSHTRGGPYEQYF.

The chain carries TRBV28 and TRBJ1-3, with 7 bases identical to TRBD1. V lost 6 bases to trimming and J lost 4 bases; unmatched junction nucleotides: 3. From germline, CDR1 is MDHEN and CDR2 SYDVKM. The CDR3 is made up of 13 amino acids. Here the CDR3 DNA reads TGTGCCAGCAGGACAGGGTCAGGAAACACCATATATTTT. As protein: CASRTGSGNTIYF.

This rearrangement joins TRBV2 to TRBJ1-6; D unclear. CDR3 size: 16 residues. Germline V gene lookup returns CDR1 SNHLY and CDR2 FYNNEI. With 4 bases removed from V and 0 bases from J, the gap between germline ends came to 10 bases. The CDR3 loop reads CASSGAGSSYNSPLHF. CDR3 nucleotides: TGTGCCAGCAGTGGGGCTGGAAGCTCCTATAATTCACCCCTCCACTTT.

The chain joins TRBV30 to TRBJ1-3; the D is unclear. Germline V CDR1 and CDR2: GTSNPN, SVGIG (reference sequence). V was trimmed by 6 bases and J by 2 bases, leaving 11 bases between them. The CDR3 totals 13 residues. The CDR3 spells CACKTLTGNTIYF. In nucleotides, the CDR3 is TGTGCCTGCAAGACATTGACTGGAAACACCATATATTTT.

This chain links TRBV28 with TRBJ1-1; 8 bases are shared with TRBD1. CDR1 and CDR2 from the germline V gene are MDHEN and SYDVKM. Trimming removed 11 bases from V and 1 base from J; junction bases left unmatched: 12. The CDR3 spans 15 residues. Written as DNA, the CDR3 is TGTGCCTCCCAGACCCCAGGGGGCGGGAACACTGAAGCTTTCTTT. Translated, it gives CASQTPGGGNTEAFF.

The chain combines TRBV28 with TRBJ2-3, with 11 positions matching TRBD1. The ends lost 4 bases at V and 4 bases at J; junction bases unmatched: 22. This CDR3 has 21 amino acids. Germline V gene lookup returns CDR1 MDHEN and CDR2 SYDVKM. CDR3: CASSWVRTPGTGGGMADTQYF. The CDR3 nucleotides read TGTGCCAGCAGTTGGGTCCGGACCCCCGGGACAGGGGGGGGTATGGCAGATACGCAGTATTTT.

This clone has only a few counts. CDR3 DNA sequence: TGTGCCAGCAGTACATCAGGGGGCTATGGCTACACCTTC. Translated, it gives CASSTSGGYGYTF. The rearrangement joins TRBV27 to TRBJ1-2; 7 nucleotides line up with TRBD1. With 5 bases clipped from V and 4 bases from J, the junction kept 4 bases outside the gene matches. Germline V CDR1 and CDR2: MNHEY, SMNVEV (reference sequence). The CDR3 totals 13 residues.

The chain uses TRBV2 and TRBJ2-1, with TRBD2 matching 12 bases. Germline trimming cut 6 bases from V and 5 bases from J; bases unmatched to any gene: 5. The CDR3 is 15 residues long. Germline V gene sequence: CDR1 SNHLY, CDR2 FYNNEI. The DNA for the CDR3 is TGTGCCAGCAGCGTACTAGCGGGGGGTAACAATGAGCAGTTCTTC. As protein: CASSVLAGGNNEQFF.

The rearrangement links TRBV19 to TRBJ1-4; D call uncertain. V was cut by 1 base and J by 8 bases, with 17 bases left in between. From germline, CDR1 is LNHDA and CDR2 SQIVND (reference sequence). This CDR3 has 16 residues. CDR3 amino acids: CASSIVQGGVDEKLFF. In DNA, the CDR3 is TGTGCCAGTAGTATAGTGCAAGGAGGAGTTGACGAAAAACTGTTTTTT.

The chain couples TRBV27 to TRBJ1-2, with 9 nucleotides matching TRBD1. V shed 6 bases and J 2 bases; nucleotides not matched to a gene: 10. The length of the CDR3 is 16 residues. CDR1 is MNHEY and CDR2 is SMNVEV in the germline V gene (reference sequence). CDR3 region: CASSNLQGAMNYGYTF. DNA for the CDR3: TGTGCCAGCAGCAATTTACAGGGGGCAATGAACTATGGCTACACCTTC.

This clone occurred once. This chain joins TRBV7-8 and TRBJ1-6; D gene uncertain. Trimming took 3 bases from V and 0 from J, leaving 12 bases between them. This CDR3 comprises 17 residues. Germline V gene lookup returns CDR1 SGHVS and CDR2 FQNEAQ. CDR3 sequence (DNA): TGTGCCAGCAGCTTCTTTGGCACGATCTCCTATAATTCACCCCTCCACTTT. Its protein is CASSFFGTISYNSPLHF.

This clone was counted only a few times. The chain couples TRBV6-6 to TRBJ1-6; the D gene is possibly TRBD1 (5 bases). Germline assignment: CDR1 MNHNY and CDR2 SVGAGI (reference sequence). The V end was cut by 5 bases, the J end by 7 bases, with 9 bases between. This CDR3 spans 13 amino acids. The CDR3 DNA follows: TGTGCCAGCAGTACCCAGGGAAATTCACCCCTCCACTTT. It yields the protein CASSTQGNSPLHF.

The rearrangement uses TRBV5-5 and TRBJ2-7, with no clear D. Trimming pared 4 bases from V and 6 bases from J, leaving 17 bases between. Germline CDR1 SGHKS, CDR2 YYEKEE (reference sequence). The CDR3 is made up of 14 amino acids. The CDR3 nucleotides read TGTGCCAGCAGCAGCAGAACCGCGGCCTCCGAGCAGTACTTC. This encodes CASSSRTAASEQYF.

This clone has just one count. The chain recombines TRBV24-1 with TRBJ2-3; 12 bases fit TRBD2. Germline values: CDR1 KGHDR, CDR2 SFDVKD. The CDR3 runs 18 residues. With V trimmed by 1 base and J by 7 bases, 11 bases remained unmatched. The CDR3 sequence is CATSDFGPSGGVKYTQYF. For the CDR3, the DNA is TGTGCCACCAGTGATTTTGGGCCTAGCGGGGGGGTCAAGTATACGCAGTATTTT.

The V gene is TRBV3-1 (or the pseudogene TRBV3-2), the J gene TRBJ2-2, with 11 positions matching TRBD1. CDR1 and CDR2 from the germline V gene are LGHDT and YNNKEL (reference sequence). The trim removed 5 bases at V and 4 bases at J, leaving 3 bases unmatched. The CDR3 covers 15 residues. The CDR3 reads CASSYGTGGTGELFF. Written as DNA, the CDR3 is TGTGCCAGCAGCTATGGGACAGGGGGCACCGGGGAGCTGTTTTTT.

The V gene is TRBV19, the J gene TRBJ1-1, with 7 nucleotides matching TRBD1. V dropped 5 bases and J dropped 5; count of bases not matched to a gene: 8. CDR3 length: 14 residues. CDR1 is LNHDA and CDR2 is SQIVND in the germline V gene (reference sequence). CDR3 coding DNA: TGTGCCAGTAGTTGGGACAGACGACAAACTGAAGCTTTCTTT. This gives the protein CASSWDRRQTEAFF.

The gene calls are TRBV28 and TRBJ2-7; D gene unclear. The CDR3 covers 15 residues. V lost 4 bases and J lost 2, with 15 bases in between. Germline loops: CDR1 MDHEN, CDR2 SYDVKM. The CDR3 DNA is TGTGCCAGCAGTTCCATTGTAGATTACCCCTACGAGCAGTACTTC. It encodes CASSSIVDYPYEQYF. Drawing the rest from reference TRBV28 and TRBJ2-7, the complete variable domain is DVKVTQSSRYLVKRTGEKVFLECVQDMDHENMFWYRQDPGLGLRLIYFSYDVKMKEKGDIPEGYSVSREKKERFSLILESASTNQTSMYLCASSSIVDYPYEQYFGPGTRLTVT.

This chain uses TRBV6-5 with TRBJ2-3; D is perhaps TRBD2 (6 bases). Germline CDR1 reads MNHEY; CDR2 reads SVGAGI. V lost 0 bases, J lost 1 base, and 11 bases lay in between. The CDR3 has 16 residues. The CDR3 bases are TGTGCCAGCAGTTACTCTAGGTGGGGGGGCACAGATACGCAGTATTTT. It yields the protein CASSYSRWGGTDTQYF.

The rearrangement joins TRBV7-2 to TRBJ1-1, with D uncertain. The CDR3 length is 14 residues. Trimming took off 3 bases at V and 0 bases at J, with 8 bases between the two ends. CDR1 and CDR2 from the germline V gene are SGHTA and FQGNSA. CDR3 in amino acids: CASSLVDMNTEAFF. CDR3 DNA sequence: TGTGCCAGCAGCTTGGTAGATATGAACACTGAAGCTTTCTTT.

The chain links TRBV24-1 to TRBJ1-5; D is perhaps TRBD1 (5 bases). V lost 5 bases and J lost 7, with 14 bases in between. CDR3 length: 14 residues. In germline, CDR1 is KGHDR, CDR2 SFDVKD. In nucleotides, the CDR3 is TGTGCCACCAGTGCCCGGGGGGTAGGGCAGCCCCAGCATTTT. Protein: CATSARGVGQPQHF.

The chain combines TRBV6-2 or TRBV6-3 with TRBJ1-2; possibly TRBD1 for D (6 bases). V shed 6 bases and J shed 2 bases, with 19 bases lying between them. The length of the CDR3 is 16 residues. Germline CDR1 and CDR2: MNHEY and SVGEGT. In DNA form, the CDR3 reads TGTGCCAGCAGCCCTTACGGGGACACTTTCAACTATGGCTACACCTTC. This encodes CASSPYGDTFNYGYTF.

V gene TRBV3-1 (or the pseudogene TRBV3-2) combines with J gene TRBJ1-5, with a weak D call TRBD1 (6 bases). With 0 bases removed from V and 6 bases from J, the gap between germline ends came to 12 bases. CDR1 is LGHDT and CDR2 is YNNKEL in the germline V gene (reference sequence). This CDR3 is built from 15 residues. The CDR3 sequence is CASSQDAGESQPQHF. The CDR3 region has the DNA TGTGCCAGCAGCCAAGATGCAGGGGAAAGTCAGCCCCAGCATTTT.